A single sample is the source of the 3 T cell receptor beta chains below, sequenced in a study of blood T cell repertoires in COVID-19. The data were produced by immunoSEQ multiplex PCR, yet TCRdb's version contains in-frame clones alone and is incomplete. This repertoire shows about 400,000 clones, around 87% found once; its top ten account for approximately 1.9%. The sample comprised PBMCs or T cells enriched from blood (not recorded which). The source of these receptors is a man aged 35-49 years in a cohort exposed to, infected with or recovered from COVID-19 (not recorded which).

This clone appeared a single time. J is TRBJ1-1 and V is TRBV6-5; 7 bases are shared with TRBD1. Trimming removed 9 bases from V and 6 bases from J; junction bases left unmatched: 10. This CDR3 is built from 13 residues. Germline V gene lookup returns CDR1 MNHEY and CDR2 SVGAGI. The CDR3 protein is CASGTDLLSEAFF. The CDR3 DNA reads TGTGCCAGTGGGACAGACCTACTCTCTGAAGCTTTCTTT.

Here the CDR3 DNA reads TGTGCCAGCCGGGTCCAGAGTTCCTACAATGAGCAGTTCTTC. It is translated as CASRVQSSYNEQFF. The gene calls are TRBV2 and TRBJ2-1; the D is unclear. This CDR3 has 14 residues. CDR1 and CDR2 from the germline V gene are SNHLY and FYNNEI. Trimming removed 8 bases from V and 1 base from J, with 12 bases in between.

This chain connects TRBV7-3 to TRBJ2-1; unclear D gene. Germline lookup yields CDR1 SGHTA and CDR2 FQGTGA. The CDR3 spans 14 residues. V was trimmed by 6 bases and J by 4 bases, leaving 13 bases between them. DNA of the CDR3: TGTGCCAGCAGTAAGAGTCTAGAATACAATGAGCAGTTCTTC. This gives the protein CASSKSLEYNEQFF.